A single TCR beta chain is shown here with its context. Source study methods: From reference gene primer amplification, estimates of nucleated cell counts were derived. Profiled with immunoSEQ multiplex PCR; TCRdb holds only in-frame clones, not every one. From that table come the V and J calls and clone size; the DNA was used to work out D and trimming. The sample yields roughly 120,000 clones, approximately 87% seen once. This CDR3 is 14 amino acids long. Germline CDR1 and CDR2: SGHDT and YYEEEE. Deletions cut 6 bases from V and 4 bases from J, with 16 bases between. The data are from a study of blood T cell repertoires in COVID-19. At the level of the study: The United States, Italy and Spain supplied acute and convalescent COVID-19 samples. Nucleic acid was either cDNA or gDNA, and it came from T cells, B-cell-depleted T cells, or PBMCs.

The gene calls are TRBV5-6 and TRBJ1-1; D unclear. The specimen sequenced was peripheral blood. This sequence was found in a man aged 70 or older who had recovered from COVID-19. The CDR3 DNA is TGTGCCAGCAACCAAGTAAACCGAGGCACTGAAGCTTTCTTT. Translation gives CASNQVNRGTEAFF.